One sample yielded the 9 T cell receptor beta chains listed below, sequenced in a study of regulatory T cells in long-lasting Graves disease. Specified time point: newly diagnosed GD, antithyroid drugs for less than 3 months. Isolated PBMC RNA provided the starting material for the TCR library. To make TCR beta libraries, researchers used iRepertoire HTBI primers and Arm-PCR of CDR3 regions. TCRdb reprocessed the multiplex PCR reads via MiXCR and lists one record per CDR3 protein. The table includes about 440,000 distinct CDR3 sequences, about 16% detected once. These data were also filed under a second study, of T cells in Graves' hyperthyroidism and ophthalmopathy.

The sample was peripheral blood mononuclear cells (PBMCs), taken at new diagnosis, from a patient treated with antithyroid drugs. Every receptor here comes from a woman between 18 and 30 years old with Graves disease.

This clonotype was found a few times. The chain's CDR3 is CASSAGQGETQYF. In nucleotides, the CDR3 is TGCGCCAGCAGCGCGGGACAGGGGGAGACCCAGTACTTC. The rearrangement joins TRBV5-1 to TRBJ2-5; 10 nucleotides line up with TRBD1. J was trimmed by 5 bases and V by 4 bases; bases with no gene match: 2. This CDR3 contains 13 residues. CDR1 is SGHRS, CDR2 YFSETQ, per germline. Based on the CDR3 plus reference TRBV5-1 and TRBJ2-5, the full variable domain is KAGVTQTPRYLIKTRGQQVTLSCSPISGHRSVSWYQQTPGQGLQFLFEYFSETQRNKGNFPGRFSGRQFSNSRSEMNVSTLELGDSALYLCASSAGQGETQYFGPGTRLLVL.

This clonotype was counted many times. V usage is TRBV28 and J usage is TRBJ2-3; D call uncertain. V lost 3 bases and J 6 bases, leaving 16 bases between the germline ends. This CDR3 is built from 15 residues. The germline V gene encodes CDR1 MDHEN and CDR2 SYDVKM. The CDR3 DNA sequence: TGTGCCAGCAGTTTTTATAGAGATTTGTCGGATACGCAGTATTTT. The encoded protein is CASSFYRDLSDTQYF.

At least ten counts were recorded for this clonotype. The chain couples TRBV6-1 to TRBJ2-1; D is possibly TRBD1 (6 bases). This CDR3 region has 15 residues. V was clipped by 2 bases and J by 4 bases, with 12 bases between them. The V gene's germline CDR1 is MNHNS and CDR2 SASEGT. In DNA, the CDR3 is TGTGCCAGCAGTGAAAGAAGGGGGAATTACAATGAGCAGTTCTTC. Its translation is CASSERRGNYNEQFF.

Details on this clonotype: A much larger clone lies one base from this, so it may be a read error. The chain links TRBV15 to TRBJ2-1, with 9 positions matching TRBD1. V shed 0 bases and J 10 bases; nucleotides not matched to a gene: 7. This CDR3 is built from 15 residues. CDR1 is LNHNV, CDR2 YYDKDF, per germline (reference sequence). DNA for the CDR3: TGTGCCACCAGCAGAGACGGGACAGGGATCTACGAGCAGTTCTTC. It codes for CATSRDGTGIYEQFF.

About this clonotype: The CDR3 ends on some other residue instead of the conserved phenylalanine or tryptophan, so this is likely a read error. V gene TRBV5-1 combines with J gene TRBJ1-1; no clear D. The CDR3 length is 13 residues. V was clipped by 3 bases and J by 2 bases, with 8 bases between them. Germline CDR1 and CDR2: SGHRS and YFSETQ. CDR3 DNA: TGCGCCAGCAGCTACGGTTCTAACACTGAAGCTTTCTCT. It codes for CASSYGSNTEAFS.

This clonotype showed up just a few times. V usage is TRBV5-1 and J usage is TRBJ2-3; 9 bases agree with TRBD1. V trimming: 4 bases; J trimming: 0 bases; junction bases outside the gene matches: 12. Germline CDR1 SGHRS, CDR2 YFSETQ. The CDR3 runs to 18 residues. The CDR3 coding sequence is TGCGCCAGCAGCAAGGGACAGGGCGGCATGGTGAGCACAGATACGCAGTATTTT. Its protein product is CASSKGQGGMVSTDTQYF.

Comments on this clonotype: A single base separates this from a much larger clone, so it may be a read error. The V gene is TRBV2, the J gene TRBJ2-7; a weak D match, TRBD2 (7 bases). The CDR3 totals 13 residues. The ends were cut back, 10 bases at V and 6 bases at J, with 19 bases in the middle. The germline V gene has CDR1 SNHLY and CDR2 FYNNEI. The DNA of the CDR3 is TGTGCCACTAAAGGGGGGGCGCTCCGCGAGCAGTACTTC. It yields the protein CATKGGALREQYF.

This clonotype was observed at least ten times. This chain uses TRBV29-1 with TRBJ2-1; TRBD2 aligns across 16 bases. The V and J ends lost 5 bases and 9 bases, in that order; junction bases with no gene match: 7. The CDR3 contains 15 residues. Looked up from germline, CDR1 is SQVTM and CDR2 is ANQGSEA. DNA for the CDR3: TGCAGCGTTATGGGGACTAGCGGGAGGGCCGGTGAGCAGTTCTTC. Translating it yields CSVMGTSGRAGEQFF.

This clonotype was seen only a few times. J is TRBJ2-5 and V is TRBV5-1; 10 nucleotides line up with TRBD2. V gave up 6 bases and J gave up 5 bases; unmatched junction bases: 7. The CDR3 extends over 14 amino acids. Per germline, CDR1 SGHRS and CDR2 YFSETQ. DNA of the CDR3: TGCGCCAGCAAGCGGGAGGGCCGGAGGGAGACCCAGTACTTC. Protein sequence: CASKREGRRETQYF.